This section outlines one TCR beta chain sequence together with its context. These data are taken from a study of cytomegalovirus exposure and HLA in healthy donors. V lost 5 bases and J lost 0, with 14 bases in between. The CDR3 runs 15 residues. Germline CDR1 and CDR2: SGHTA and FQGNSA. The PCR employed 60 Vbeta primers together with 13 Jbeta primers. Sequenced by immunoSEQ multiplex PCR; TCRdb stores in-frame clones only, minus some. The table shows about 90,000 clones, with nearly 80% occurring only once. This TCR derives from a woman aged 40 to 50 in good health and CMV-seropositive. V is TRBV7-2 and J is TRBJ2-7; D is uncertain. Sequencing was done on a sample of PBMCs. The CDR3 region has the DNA TGTGCCAGCAGCGCCCTCCCAGGCCTCTCCTACGAGCAGTACTTC. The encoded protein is CASSALPGLSYEQYF.